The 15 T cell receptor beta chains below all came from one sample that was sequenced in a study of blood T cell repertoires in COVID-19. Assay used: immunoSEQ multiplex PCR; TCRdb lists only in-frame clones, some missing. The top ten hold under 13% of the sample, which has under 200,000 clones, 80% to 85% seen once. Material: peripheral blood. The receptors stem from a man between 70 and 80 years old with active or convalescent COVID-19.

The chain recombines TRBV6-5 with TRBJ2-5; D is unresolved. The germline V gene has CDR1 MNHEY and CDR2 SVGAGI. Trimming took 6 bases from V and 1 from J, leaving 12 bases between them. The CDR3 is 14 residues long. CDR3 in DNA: TGTGCCAGCAGGTATTGGTCGAGCCAAGAGACCCAGTACTTC. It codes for CASRYWSSQETQYF.

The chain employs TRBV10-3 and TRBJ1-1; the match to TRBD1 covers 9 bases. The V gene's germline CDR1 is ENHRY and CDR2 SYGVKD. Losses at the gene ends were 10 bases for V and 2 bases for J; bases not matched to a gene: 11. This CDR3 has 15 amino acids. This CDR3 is CATQPDRGVNTEAFF. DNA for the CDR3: TGTGCCACCCAGCCTGACAGGGGGGTAAACACTGAAGCTTTCTTT.

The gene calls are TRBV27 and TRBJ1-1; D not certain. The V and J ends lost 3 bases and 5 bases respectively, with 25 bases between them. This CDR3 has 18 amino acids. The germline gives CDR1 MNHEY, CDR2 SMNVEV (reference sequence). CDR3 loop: CASSFLSNRGGRKTEAFF. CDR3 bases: TGTGCCAGCAGTTTCCTTTCGAATAGAGGTGGGAGAAAGACTGAAGCTTTCTTT.

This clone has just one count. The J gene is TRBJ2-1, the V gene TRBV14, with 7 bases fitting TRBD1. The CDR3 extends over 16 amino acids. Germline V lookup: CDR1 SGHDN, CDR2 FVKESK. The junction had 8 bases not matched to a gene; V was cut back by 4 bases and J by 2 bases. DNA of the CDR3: TGTGCCAGCAGCCTAAAGACAGGGAACCCCTACAATGAGCAGTTCTTC. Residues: CASSLKTGNPYNEQFF.

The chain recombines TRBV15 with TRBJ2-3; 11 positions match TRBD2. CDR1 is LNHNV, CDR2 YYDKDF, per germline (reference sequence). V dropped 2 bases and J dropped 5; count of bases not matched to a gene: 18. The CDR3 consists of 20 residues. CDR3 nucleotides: TGTGCCACCAGCAGAACAGTGGGGCTAGCGGGAGGCCCGTTGAGAGATACGCAGTATTTT. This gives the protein CATSRTVGLAGGPLRDTQYF.

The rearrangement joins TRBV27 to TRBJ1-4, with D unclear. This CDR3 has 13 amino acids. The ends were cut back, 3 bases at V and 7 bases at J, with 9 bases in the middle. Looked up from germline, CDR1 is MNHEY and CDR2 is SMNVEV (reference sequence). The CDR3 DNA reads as TGTGCCAGCAGTTTTTCCCCGGGTGAAAAACTGTTTTTT. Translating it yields CASSFSPGEKLFF.

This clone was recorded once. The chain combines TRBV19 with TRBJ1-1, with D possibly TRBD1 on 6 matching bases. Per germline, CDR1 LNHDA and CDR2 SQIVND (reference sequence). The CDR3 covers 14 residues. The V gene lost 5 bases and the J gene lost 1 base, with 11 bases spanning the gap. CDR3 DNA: TGTGCCAGTAGTGAAGGACAGAGGAACACTGAAGCTTTCTTT. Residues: CASSEGQRNTEAFF.

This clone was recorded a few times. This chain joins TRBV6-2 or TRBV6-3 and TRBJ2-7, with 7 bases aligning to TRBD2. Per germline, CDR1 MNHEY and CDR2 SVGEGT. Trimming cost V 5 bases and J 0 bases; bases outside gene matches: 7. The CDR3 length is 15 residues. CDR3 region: CASSPAAGSSYEQYF. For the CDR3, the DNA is TGTGCCAGCAGTCCCGCAGCGGGGAGCTCCTACGAGCAGTACTTC.

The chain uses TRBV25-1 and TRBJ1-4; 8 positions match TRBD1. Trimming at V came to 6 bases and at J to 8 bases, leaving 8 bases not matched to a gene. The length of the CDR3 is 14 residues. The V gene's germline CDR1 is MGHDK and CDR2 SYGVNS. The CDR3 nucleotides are TGTGCCAGCAGCGGACAGGGCCAGAGGGAAAAACTGTTTTTT. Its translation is CASSGQGQREKLFF. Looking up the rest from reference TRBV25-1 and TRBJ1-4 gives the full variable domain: EADIYQTPRYLVIGTGKKITLECSQTMGHDKMYWYQQDPGMELHLIHYSYGVNSTEKGDLSSESTVSRIRTEHFPLTLESARPSHTSQYLCASSGQGQREKLFFGSGTQLSVL.

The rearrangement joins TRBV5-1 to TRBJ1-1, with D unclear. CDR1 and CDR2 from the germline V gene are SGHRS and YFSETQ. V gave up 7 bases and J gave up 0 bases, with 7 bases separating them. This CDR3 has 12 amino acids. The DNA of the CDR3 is TGCGCCAGCTCGACTGTGAACACTGAAGCTTTCTTT. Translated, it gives CASSTVNTEAFF.

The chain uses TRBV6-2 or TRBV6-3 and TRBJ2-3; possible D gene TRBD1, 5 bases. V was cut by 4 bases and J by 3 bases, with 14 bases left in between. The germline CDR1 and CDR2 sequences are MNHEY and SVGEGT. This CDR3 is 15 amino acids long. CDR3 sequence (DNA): TGTGCCAGCAGTTCCACAGGCTTCGCGACAGATACGCAGTATTTT. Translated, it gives CASSSTGFATDTQYF.

The CDR3 loop reads CASRQGPETNEKLFF. Here the CDR3 DNA reads TGTGCCAGCCGACAGGGGCCGGAGACTAATGAAAAACTGTTTTTT. This chain connects TRBV21-1 to TRBJ1-4; no DNA check was done on the table's D call, TRBD1. TRBV21-1 is assigned pseudogene status. This CDR3 contains 15 residues.

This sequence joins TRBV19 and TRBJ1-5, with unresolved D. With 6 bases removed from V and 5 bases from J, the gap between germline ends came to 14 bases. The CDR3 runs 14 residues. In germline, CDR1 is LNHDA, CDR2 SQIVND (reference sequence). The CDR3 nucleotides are TGTGCCAGTAGGGTCACGACTATGGATCAGCCCCAGCATTTT. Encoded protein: CASRVTTMDQPQHF.

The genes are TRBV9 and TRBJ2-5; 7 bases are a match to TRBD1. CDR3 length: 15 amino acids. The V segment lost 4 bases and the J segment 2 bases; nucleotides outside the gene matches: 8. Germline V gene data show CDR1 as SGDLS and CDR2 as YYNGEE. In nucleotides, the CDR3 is TGTGCCAGCAGCTTACTCCCGGGACAGCAAGAGACCCAGTACTTC. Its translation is CASSLLPGQQETQYF.

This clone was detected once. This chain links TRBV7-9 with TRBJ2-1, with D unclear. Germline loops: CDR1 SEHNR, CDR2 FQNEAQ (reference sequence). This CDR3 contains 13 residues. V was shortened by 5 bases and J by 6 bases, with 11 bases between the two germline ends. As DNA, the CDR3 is TGTGCCAGCAGCGCCACAAATTTCAATGAGCAGTTCTTC. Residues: CASSATNFNEQFF.